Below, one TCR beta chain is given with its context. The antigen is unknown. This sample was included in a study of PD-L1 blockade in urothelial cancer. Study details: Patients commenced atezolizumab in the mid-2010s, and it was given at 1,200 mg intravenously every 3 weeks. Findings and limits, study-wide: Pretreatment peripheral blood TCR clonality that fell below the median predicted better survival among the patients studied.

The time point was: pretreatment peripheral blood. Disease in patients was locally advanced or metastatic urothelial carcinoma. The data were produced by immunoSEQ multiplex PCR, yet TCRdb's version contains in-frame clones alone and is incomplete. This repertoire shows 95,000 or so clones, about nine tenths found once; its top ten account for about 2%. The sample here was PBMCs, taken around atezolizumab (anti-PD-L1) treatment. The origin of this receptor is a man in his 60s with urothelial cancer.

The CDR3 coding sequence is TGCGCCAGCAGCCCGTGGGCCACTTCCTACGAGCAGTACTTC. As protein: CASSPWATSYEQYF. This chain links TRBV5-1 with TRBJ2-7; no definite D call. V was cut by 4 bases and J by 1 base, with 12 bases left in between. The CDR3 contains 14 residues. Germline CDR1 and CDR2: SGHRS and YFSETQ.